This TCR beta chain came from a study of beta chain features in type 1 diabetes. Study conclusions and caveats: Although PCR might favor shorter templates, it would do so equally in patients and controls. Across patients, naive, central memory and Treg TCRB repertoires exhibited apparently greater similarity than was observed across healthy donors.

This CDR3 has 15 residues. With V trimmed by 2 bases and J by 5 bases, 8 bases remained unmatched. Germline values: CDR1 MNHNY, CDR2 SVGAGI (reference sequence). Sequenced material consisted of expressed TCRB transcripts (all of the isolated RNA was reverse transcribed). Measured with immunoSEQ multiplex PCR; TCRdb has only the in-frame clones, and not every one. The sample shows 600,000 to 650,000 clones, about a sixth of them seen only once. With respect to this clone: Its antigen is as yet unknown.

The chain joins TRBV6-6 to TRBJ1-2; 7 bases align to TRBD1. The TCR was taken from a man aged 18-30 years in good health. Sequences were obtained from naive CD4+ T cells from blood. For the CDR3, the DNA is TGTGCCAGCAGTTACCCTGACAGGGATCGGTATGGCTACACCTTC. This codes for CASSYPDRDRYGYTF.